This TCR beta chain was recovered during a study of T cells in localized non-small cell lung cancer. Regarding the study as a whole: Uninvolved adjacent lung, not tumor, had the highest T cell clonality.

To note about this clone: Its antigen is not identified.

Profiling relied on immunoSEQ multiplex PCR, and the TCRdb table lists in-frame clones only, not all of them. The table lists 25,000 to 30,000 clones, roughly 80% of them singletons. The CDR3 spans 15 residues. The V and J ends lost 0 bases and 6 bases, in that order; junction bases with no gene match: 6. Germline CDR1 and CDR2: SGDLS and YYNGEE. The gene calls are TRBV9 and TRBJ2-1; 7 bases match TRBD2. Sequenced material: peripheral blood, taken before any cancer treatment. The TCR comes from a woman aged 40-69 years with stage I lung adenocarcinoma. CDR3 in amino acids: CASSVEQAGSNEQFF. CDR3 in DNA: TGTGCCAGCAGCGTAGAGCAAGCGGGGTCCAATGAGCAGTTCTTC.